The entry that follows covers one T cell receptor beta chain sequence. This sample is part of a study of T-cell reconstitution after alpha-beta-depleted transplantation in children. V was clipped by 2 bases and J by 1 base; unmatched bases: 1. CDR1 is DFQATT, CDR2 SNEGSKA, per germline (reference sequence). This CDR3 is 14 amino acids long. Unique molecular identifiers were used to barcode this TCRbeta library. MiXCR was run by TCRdb on the PCR reads, yielding one entry per CDR3 protein. This sample has about 610,000 distinct CDR3 sequences, with under 12% found just once. The sequence came from a human donor who donated a stem cell graft to a child with acute myeloid leukemia. Sequences were derived from PBMCs from the stem cell graft donor, sampled from the stem cell graft. This chain links TRBV20-1 with TRBJ2-2; 7 bases align to TRBD2. The CDR3 bases are TGCAGTGCTAGACCTAGCGGGAACACCGGGGAGCTGTTTTTT. Residues: CSARPSGNTGELFF.